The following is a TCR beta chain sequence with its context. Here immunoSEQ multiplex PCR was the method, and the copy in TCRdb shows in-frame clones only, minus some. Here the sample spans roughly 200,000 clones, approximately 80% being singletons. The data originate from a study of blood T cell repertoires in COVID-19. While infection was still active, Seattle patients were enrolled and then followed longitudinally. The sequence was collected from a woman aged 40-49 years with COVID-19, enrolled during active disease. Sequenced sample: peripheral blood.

Here the CDR3 DNA reads TGCGCCAGCAGCTTGGCTAGCGGGACCTACAATGAGCAGTTCTTC. Its protein product is CASSLASGTYNEQFF. The V call is TRBV5-1, the J call TRBJ2-1; 9 positions match TRBD2. Germline V CDR1 and CDR2: SGHRS, YFSETQ. The CDR3 loop spans 15 amino acids. V lost 0 bases and J lost 2; bases outside the gene matches: 0.